This T cell receptor (beta chain) came from a study of blood T cell repertoires in COVID-19. Germline CDR1 reads SGHNT; CDR2 reads YYREEE (reference sequence). J lost 0 bases, V lost 4 bases, and 4 bases had no gene match. CDR3 length: 15 residues. Assay: immunoSEQ multiplex PCR; the TCRdb copy retains only in-frame clones and omits some. In the table there are 70,000 to 90,000 clones, 75% to 90% of which are singletons. This clonotype was obtained from a man between 60 and 70 years old with acute or convalescent COVID-19. The chain recombines TRBV5-4 with TRBJ2-7, with 10 bases that match TRBD2. Sequencing used peripheral blood. Written as DNA, the CDR3 is TGTGCCAGCAGCCGGACTAGCGGTAGCTCCTACGAGCAGTACTTC. Translation: CASSRTSGSSYEQYF.